Given below is one T cell receptor (beta chain) in context. The data originate from a study of blood T cell repertoires in COVID-19. Study-level background: Sites in the United States, Italy and Spain provided acute and convalescent COVID-19 samples. PBMCs, B-cell-depleted T cells, or T cells provided the cDNA or gDNA that made up the material.

Germline-derived CDR1 and CDR2 are LNHNV and YYDKDF (reference sequence). CDR3 size: 14 residues. V was trimmed by 3 bases and J by 1 base, leaving 8 bases between them. Study processing details: Reference gene primer amplification gave estimated nucleated cell counts. Some clones are missing from TCRdb's copy, which holds only in-frame ones; the method was immunoSEQ multiplex PCR. That table gives V, J and clone size, and the DNA gave D and trimming. The sample lists around 150,000 clones, roughly nine tenths seen once, with around 0.99% in the top ten. Sequencing used peripheral blood. This chain uses TRBV15 with TRBJ2-3; D possibly corresponds to TRBD2 (6 bases). The clonotype was recovered from a man younger than 35 with acute or convalescent COVID-19. CDR3 loop: CATSSSSGTDTQYF. The CDR3 DNA reads TGTGCCACCAGCAGTTCTAGCGGCACAGATACGCAGTATTTT.